The clone carrying this T cell receptor beta chain was recorded a few times. Its antigen is as yet unknown. This sample stems from a study of T cell repertoires in cytomegalovirus infection. Overall study: It was recently identified HLA-C-restricted and well-studied HLA-B-restricted CMV epitopes that the study used. Public TCR beta signatures provided an indication of both CMV infection and a matching HLA type.

CDR3 length: 17 residues. The germline V gene encodes CDR1 MNHNY and CDR2 SVGAGI (reference sequence). V gave up 4 bases and J gave up 6 bases; unmatched junction bases: 11. TCRdb processed the reads anew with MiXCR; each CDR3 protein has one entry. The table has 200,000 or so distinct CDR3 sequences, 35% to 40% seen once; the top ten hold roughly three fifths. Sequences were derived from CD8+ T cells from cultured PBMCs, sampled from culture after CMV antigen stimulation. The chain employs TRBV6-6 and TRBJ2-3, with 12 bases that match TRBD2. The TCR sequence derives from a human donor in good health (CMV status not recorded). Some clones in this sample may be carry-over from other donors' samples. The CDR3 DNA reads as TGTGCCAGCAGTTCGGAAGGCCTAGCGGGAGGGTGGGATACGCAGTATTTT. Protein: CASSSEGLAGGWDTQYF.